These 25 T cell receptor beta chains were all obtained from the same sample, sequenced in a study of T cell responses to AZD1222 COVID-19 vaccine. Sequenced by immunoSEQ multiplex PCR; TCRdb stores in-frame clones only, minus some. The profile shows some 120,000 clones, nearly 95% of them singletons. Sequenced material: peripheral blood, taken on day 0 of AZD1222 vaccination. The receptors were gathered from an adult in good health.

The rearrangement uses TRBV27 and TRBJ2-1; no firm D call. The CDR3 extends over 16 amino acids. Deletions cut 3 bases from V and 4 bases from J, with 16 bases between. Germline V gene data show CDR1 as MNHEY and CDR2 as SMNVEV (reference sequence). CDR3 amino acids: CASSFLPHSRYNEQFF. CDR3 sequence (DNA): TGTGCCAGCAGTTTCCTACCTCACAGCAGATACAATGAGCAGTTCTTC.

CDR3 amino acids: CASNSGTGSIFF. The CDR3 DNA is TGTGCCAGCAATTCCGGGACAGGGAGTATTTTCTTT. V gene TRBV6-6 combines with J gene TRBJ1-1; TRBD1 agrees at 9 bases. After removal of 7 bases from V and 13 bases from J, the junction contained 10 bases not matched to a gene. Per germline, CDR1 MNHNY and CDR2 SVGAGI (reference sequence). The CDR3 runs to 12 residues.

V gene TRBV28 combines with J gene TRBJ2-2; 8 nucleotides agree with TRBD1. The CDR3 is 15 residues long. Trimming cost V 5 bases and J 2 bases; bases outside gene matches: 4. The germline gives CDR1 MDHEN, CDR2 SYDVKM. In DNA, the CDR3 is TGTGCCAGCAGTCCCGGGACAGGTAACACCGGGGAGCTGTTTTTT. It is translated as CASSPGTGNTGELFF.

CDR3 region: CASSPTPGGGYTF. CDR3 DNA: TGTGCCAGCAGCCCAACCCCAGGGGGGGGCTACACCTTC. The chain uses TRBV3-1 (or the pseudogene TRBV3-2) and TRBJ1-2; 7 nucleotides agree with TRBD1. This CDR3 is 13 amino acids long. Per germline, CDR1 LGHDT and CDR2 YNNKEL (reference sequence). The V gene end was trimmed by 4 bases and the J gene end by 8 bases; junction bases not matched to a gene: 7.

This chain links TRBV6-5 with TRBJ2-7, with 7 bases identical to TRBD2. The trim removed 6 bases at V and 6 bases at J, leaving 14 bases unmatched. The CDR3 totals 15 residues. Germline V gene data show CDR1 as MNHEY and CDR2 as SVGAGI. The CDR3 DNA reads as TGTGCCAGCAGCGTTACAGCGGGGCCTGGGGGCGAGCAGTACTTC. Translation: CASSVTAGPGGEQYF.

CDR3 loop: CASSRDINTGELFF. The CDR3, as DNA: TGTGCCAGCAGCCGCGACATTAACACCGGGGAGCTGTTTTTT. The chain joins TRBV7-7 to TRBJ2-2; unclear D gene. Trimming left V 5 bases short and J 2 bases short, with 9 bases between. Germline V lookup: CDR1 SSHAT, CDR2 FNYEAQ (reference sequence). The CDR3 covers 14 residues.

This chain uses TRBV19 with TRBJ1-2; D is perhaps TRBD1 (5 bases). Germline V CDR1 and CDR2: LNHDA, SQIVND (reference sequence). The CDR3 runs to 12 residues. The V end was cut by 5 bases, the J end by 5 bases, with 9 bases between. The CDR3 reads CASSRGAYGYTF. The DNA of the CDR3 is TGTGCCAGTAGTCGAGGGGCTTATGGCTACACCTTC.

This clone has only one observation. Its ends do not fully match the called genes, so a read error is possible. The J gene is TRBJ2-3, the V gene TRBV2; TRBD1 is a possible D gene (6 bases). The CDR3 is 11 residues long. Germline V CDR1 and CDR2: SNHLY, FYNNEI. In nucleotides, the CDR3 is TGCCGGCAGGGGTCCACAGATACGCAGTATTTT. Protein product: CRQGSTDTQYF.

The chain links TRBV18 to TRBJ1-4; a weak D match, TRBD1 (5 bases). The CDR3 length is 16 residues. CDR1 is KGHSH and CDR2 is LQKENI in the germline V gene. V lost 6 bases and J lost 5, with 19 bases in between. The CDR3 loop is CASSRGGGTRNEKLFF. CDR3 bases: TGTGCCAGCTCCCGGGGCGGAGGGACGCGAAATGAAAAACTGTTTTTT. Based on the CDR3 plus reference TRBV18 and TRBJ1-4, the full variable domain is NAGVMQNPRHLVRRRGQEARLRCSPMKGHSHVYWYRQLPEEGLKFMVYLQKENIIDESGMPKERFSAEFPKEGPSILRIQQVVRGDSAAYFCASSRGGGTRNEKLFFGSGTQLSVL.

The chain links TRBV7-3 to TRBJ1-1, with 9 bases lining up with TRBD1. Germline V lookup: CDR1 SGHTA, CDR2 FQGTGA. This CDR3 is 14 amino acids long. The trim removed 5 bases at V and 8 bases at J, leaving 9 bases unmatched. CDR3 amino acids: CASSLVPGQGEAFF. In DNA form, the CDR3 reads TGTGCCAGCAGCCTAGTACCGGGACAGGGCGAAGCTTTCTTT.

The chain carries TRBV6-1 and TRBJ1-6; D is uncertain. There are 14 residues in the CDR3. The V gene's germline CDR1 is MNHNS and CDR2 SASEGT. Trimming pared 0 bases from V and 7 bases from J, leaving 7 bases between. DNA for the CDR3: TGTGCCAGCAGTGAAGCGGGCGAGAATTCACCCCTCCACTTT. Residues: CASSEAGENSPLHF.

The gene calls are TRBV13 and TRBJ1-2; no definite D call. Germline V lookup: CDR1 PRHDT, CDR2 FYEKMQ (reference sequence). V gave up 5 bases and J gave up 6 bases, with 19 bases separating them. This CDR3 is built from 15 residues. CDR3 bases: TGTGCCAGCAGCACCATTTCTCAGAGGATCGATGGCTACACCTTC. As protein: CASSTISQRIDGYTF.

This clone was seen just once. CDR3 in DNA: TGTGCCAGCAGTTATGAGGGATATAGCAATCAGCCCCAGCATTTT. Translated: CASSYEGYSNQPQHF. The chain carries TRBV6-2 or TRBV6-3 and TRBJ1-5; D is ambiguous. The CDR3 runs 15 residues. Germline CDR1 is MNHEY and CDR2 is SVGEGT. V shed 3 bases and J shed 0 bases, with 9 bases lying between them.

The chain recombines TRBV7-2 with TRBJ1-1, with D perhaps matching TRBD1 (5 bases). V lost 0 bases and J lost 4, with 12 bases in between. Germline CDR1 and CDR2: SGHTA and FQGNSA. The CDR3 contains 15 residues. The CDR3 nucleotides are TGTGCCAGCAGCTTAGCTCGGGGTGGGGGCACTGAAGCTTTCTTT. Encoded protein: CASSLARGGGTEAFF.

The chain recombines TRBV7-8 with TRBJ1-1, with 8 nucleotides matching TRBD1. V was pared by 0 bases and J by 1 base, with 7 bases of the junction left unmatched. Germline-derived CDR1 and CDR2 are SGHVS and FQNEAQ. This CDR3 region has 17 residues. The DNA for the CDR3 is TGTGCCAGCAGCTTAGCCGACTGGGACAGGAGGAACACTGAAGCTTTCTTT. Amino acid sequence: CASSLADWDRRNTEAFF.

A note on this clone: No conserved phenylalanine or tryptophan is present at the end of the CDR3, so a read error is the likely explanation. The DNA is omitted, as the CDR3 cannot be located on it reliably, and the CDR3 follows TCRdb's listing. This chain connects TRBV5-3 to TRBJ2-7; TRBD1, as called in the table, went unchecked against the DNA. TRBV5-3 is an ORF for which the function is uncertain. The CDR3 contains 9 residues when both ends are counted. CDR3 loop: CARSFRQTS.

V and J are TRBV2 and TRBJ2-5; D possibly matches TRBD1 or TRBD2 (7 bases each). The CDR3 has 12 amino acids. Trimming pared 7 bases from V and 5 bases from J, leaving 11 bases between. Germline CDR1 reads SNHLY; CDR2 reads FYNNEI. The CDR3 coding sequence is TGTGCCAGCAACAGGGGAGGGGAGACCCAGTACTTC. It yields the protein CASNRGGETQYF.

This sequence joins TRBV27 and TRBJ2-1, with D possibly TRBD2 on 5 matching bases. This CDR3 region has 16 residues. Germline V gene data show CDR1 as MNHEY and CDR2 as SMNVEV (reference sequence). V was trimmed by 3 bases and J by 0 bases, leaving 12 bases between them. CDR3 residues: CASSFRVGSSYNEQFF. The DNA for the CDR3 is TGTGCCAGCAGTTTCCGGGTAGGGAGCTCCTACAATGAGCAGTTCTTC.

The genes are TRBV10-3 and TRBJ2-2; 9 bases line up with TRBD1. Germline CDR1 reads ENHRY; CDR2 reads SYGVKD. Trimming cost V 4 bases and J 2 bases; bases outside gene matches: 2. The CDR3 loop spans 15 amino acids. The CDR3 region is CAISGTGDNTGELFF. The CDR3 coding sequence is TGTGCCATCAGTGGGACAGGGGACAACACCGGGGAGCTGTTTTTT.

With regard to this clone: The same CDR3 can be traced to other DNA sequences in this sample. The chain employs TRBV19 and TRBJ1-6, with 11 positions matching TRBD1. J was trimmed by 7 bases and V by 9 bases; bases with no gene match: 2. CDR1 and CDR2 (germline): LNHDA, SQIVND (reference sequence). The CDR3 has 13 residues. CDR3 bases: TGTGCCAGCCGGGACAGGGGGAATTCACCCCTCCACTTT. Encoded protein: CASRDRGNSPLHF.

The chain carries TRBV19 and TRBJ1-3, with D uncertain. The CDR3 is 13 residues long. The V end was cut by 9 bases, the J end by 0 bases, with 9 bases between. Germline CDR1 and CDR2: LNHDA and SQIVND (reference sequence). DNA of the CDR3: TGTGCCAGCCGGGTCCTCTCTGGAAACACCATATATTTT. As protein: CASRVLSGNTIYF.

About this clone itself: One end of the junction is discordant with germline, which a read error may explain. The CDR3, as DNA: TGTGCCAGCAGCGAAGATTGGGGGGTGGGGAGTCCAGGGTATGGCTACACCTTC. It encodes CASSEDWGVGSPGYGYTF. The chain combines TRBV6-1 with TRBJ1-2, with D perhaps matching TRBD1 (5 bases). Germline V CDR1 and CDR2: MNHNS, SASEGT. CDR3 length: 18 amino acids.

The CDR3 here is CASSLGPGETQYF. As DNA, the CDR3 is TGTGCCAGCTCACTGGGTCCTGGCGAGACCCAGTACTTC. V and J are TRBV18 and TRBJ2-5; no firm D call. The CDR3 contains 13 residues. V dropped 4 bases and J dropped 5 bases, with 11 bases sitting between them. Germline assignment: CDR1 KGHSH and CDR2 LQKENI.

This clone is a singleton in its sample. The V call is TRBV12-3 or TRBV12-4, the J call TRBJ1-4; D unclear. The V end was cut by 4 bases, the J end by 2 bases, with 2 bases between. The CDR3 sequence is 12 residues long. CDR3 DNA sequence: TGTGCCAGCAGTTACACTAATGAAAAACTGTTTTTT. Protein product: CASSYTNEKLFF.

The rearrangement joins TRBV6-5 to TRBJ2-5; D may correspond to TRBD1 or TRBD2 (6 bases each). V dropped 5 bases and J dropped 2 bases, with 15 bases sitting between them. This CDR3 has 15 residues. Per germline, CDR1 MNHEY and CDR2 SVGAGI. CDR3 coding DNA: TGTGCCAGCAGTACTTCTACAGGGAGGCAAGAGACCCAGTACTTC. It yields the protein CASSTSTGRQETQYF.